The rows below give T cell receptor beta chains drawn from one sample of a study of glioma-infiltrating T cells. MiXCR, applied by TCRdb to the multiplex PCR reads, yields one record per CDR3 protein. The top ten hold around 21% of the sample, which has fewer than 200,000 distinct CDR3 sequences, roughly a third seen once. The source material was glioma tissue, nonneoplastic brain tissue, or PBMCs (not recorded which). These receptors were taken from a human donor with low-grade glioma or glioblastoma, undergoing nonglioma brain surgery, or in good health (not recorded which). Both conserved end residues are part of each CDR3. Each record gives: J gene, clone size, V gene, D gene, CDR3 protein, CDR3 DNA. The D gene is left open where the match is weak. The size of a clone is reported for some rows only, either as once, few or many, or as a class for expanded clones.

TRBJ2-3 | many | TRBV24-1 | TRBD2 | CATSDLAGGITDTQYF | TGTGCCACCAGTGATCTAGCGGGAGGAATCACAGATACGCAGTATTTT
TRBJ2-1 | many | TRBV27 | TRBD2 | CASSSSGNEQFF | TGTGCCAGCAGTTCTAGCGGCAATGAGCAGTTCTTC
TRBJ1-1 | - | TRBV24-1 | - | CATSPSGGMNTEAFF | TGTGCCACCAGCCCCTCCGGGGGGATGAACACTGAAGCTTTCTTT
TRBJ2-3 | many | TRBV12-3/TRBV12-4 | - | CASSFGSMDTQYF | TGTGCCAGCAGTTTCGGAAGCATGGATACGCAGTATTTT
TRBJ2-1 | - | TRBV5-1 | TRBD2 | CASSSHKSGLAGGNEQFF | TGCGCCAGCAGCTCGCACAAGTCGGGGCTAGCGGGAGGGAATGAGCAGTTCTTC
TRBJ2-7 | many | TRBV5-8 | - | CASSLETPQYF | TGTGCCAGCAGCTTGGAGACCCCTCAGTACTTC
TRBJ2-1 | many | TRBV24-1 | TRBD2 | CATSDPGLAGLNEQFF | TGTGCCACCAGTGACCCGGGACTAGCGGGACTTAATGAGCAGTTCTTC
TRBJ2-5 | few | TRBV5-4 | TRBD2 | CASSLLAGAETQYF | TGTGCCAGCAGCTTGCTAGCGGGAGCCGAGACCCAGTACTTC
TRBJ2-5 | many | TRBV5-4 | - | CASSFRIAAETQYF | TGTGCCAGCAGCTTTCGGATAGCCGCTGAGACCCAGTACTTC
TRBJ2-7 | many | TRBV6-2/TRBV6-3 | - | CASSYKRRTGSREQYF | TGTGCCAGCAGTTACAAACGCCGGACCGGGAGTAGAGAGCAGTACTTC
TRBJ2-3 | - | TRBV7-2 | TRBD2 | CASSHGTSGIRGTQYF | TGTGCCAGCAGCCACGGGACTAGCGGGATACGCGGTACGCAGTATTTT
TRBJ1-1 | - | TRBV10-3 | - | CAIRENTEAFF | TGTGCCATCAGAGAGAACACTGAAGCTTTCTTT
TRBJ2-1 | many | TRBV18 | - | CASSGGRSDNEQFF | TGTGCCAGCTCGGGCGGTCGGAGTGACAATGAGCAGTTCTTC
TRBJ2-3 | - | TRBV4-2 | TRBD2 | CASSQEFRLAADTQYF | TGTGCCAGCAGCCAAGAATTTCGACTAGCGGCAGATACGCAGTATTTT
TRBJ2-1 | many | TRBV6-5 | - | CASSYSIGVVHNEQFF | TGTGCCAGCAGTTACTCAATCGGAGTGGTCCACAATGAGCAGTTCTTC
TRBJ1-1 | many | TRBV6-5 | - | CASSYRQGNTEAFF | TGTGCCAGCAGTTATCGGCAGGGTAACACTGAAGCTTTCTTT
TRBJ2-7 | many | TRBV7-8 | - | CASSLSRGTYEQYF | TGTGCCAGCAGCTTAAGCAGGGGTACCTACGAGCAGTACTTC